These T cell receptor beta chains were read from a single sample in a study of blood T cell repertoires in COVID-19. TCRdb's table, derived via immunoSEQ multiplex PCR, lists solely in-frame clones and lacks some. The data show about 190,000 clones, around 90% seen once. Source material: peripheral blood. These receptors originate from a man in his 60s with active or convalescent COVID-19. CDR3s include the opening cysteine and the closing phenylalanine or tryptophan. The order of the fields is J gene, D gene, V gene, clone size, CDR3 DNA, CDR3 protein. D genes are given only for firm matches. Some rows have no size entry. The others give once, few or many, or a class for an expanded clone.

J: TRBJ2-5; D: TRBD1; V: TRBV2; size: -; DNA: TGTGCCAGCAGTGGCGACAGGGGACAGGGAGAGACCCAGTACTTC; CDR3: CASSGDRGQGETQYF
J: TRBJ2-3; D: -; V: TRBV30; size: -; DNA: TGTGCCTGGAGTGTACGGGACACAGATACGCAGTATTTT; CDR3: CAWSVRDTDTQYF
J: TRBJ1-1; D: -; V: TRBV18; size: -; DNA: TGTGCCAGCTCACCACGCAGGGGTGAGAACACTGAAGCTTTCTTT; CDR3: CASSPRRGENTEAFF
J: TRBJ1-6; D: -; V: TRBV6-4; size: few; DNA: TGTGCCAGCAGTGACTCTTGGAGTTCACCCCTCCACTTT; CDR3: CASSDSWSSPLHF
J: TRBJ1-1; D: TRBD1; V: TRBV18; size: -; DNA: TGTGCCAGCTCACCGGACAGGGTCAACACTGAAGCTTTCTTT; CDR3: CASSPDRVNTEAFF
J: TRBJ1-3; D: -; V: TRBV6-5; size: -; DNA: TGTGCCAGCCGGGGGGGGGACACCATATATTTT; CDR3: CASRGGDTIYF
J: TRBJ2-1; D: TRBD2; V: TRBV5-4; size: -; DNA: TGTGCCAGCAGCTTGTCTAGCGGGGGCTACAATGAGCAGTTCTTC; CDR3: CASSLSSGGYNEQFF
J: TRBJ2-3; D: TRBD2; V: TRBV5-4; size: -; DNA: TGTGCCAGCAGCTATGGACTAGCGGGGGGGCAGGGAGATACGCAGTATTTT; CDR3: CASSYGLAGGQGDTQYF
J: TRBJ1-2; D: TRBD1; V: TRBV20-1; size: -; DNA: TGCAGTGTTACAGGGGGCAAAGGCTACACCTTC; CDR3: CSVTGGKGYTF
J: TRBJ2-5; D: TRBD2; V: TRBV5-1; size: -; DNA: TGCGCCAGCAGATCCGGGACTAGCGGGGGGGTTCAAGAGACCCAGTACTTC; CDR3: CASRSGTSGGVQETQYF
J: TRBJ1-2; D: -; V: TRBV2; size: -; DNA: TGTGCCAGCGGGGAAACAGGGAGCAGGGGCTATGGCTACACCTTC; CDR3: CASGETGSRGYGYTF
J: TRBJ1-2; D: TRBD1; V: TRBV24-1; size: few; DNA: TGTGCCACCAACAGGGGTGGCTACACCTTC; CDR3: CATNRGGYTF
J: TRBJ1-3; D: -; V: TRBV5-1; size: -; DNA: TGCGCCAGCAGCTTGGCGCAGGGTACTGGAAACACCATATATTTT; CDR3: CASSLAQGTGNTIYF
J: TRBJ2-7; D: -; V: TRBV11-2; size: -; DNA: TGTGCCAGCAGATCCCTCAGGTCCTACGAGCAGTACTTC; CDR3: CASRSLRSYEQYF